The T cell receptor (beta chain) described here comes from a study of T cell repertoires in aging, cancer and after chemotherapy. Rearranged V-D-J TRB sequences were amplified with a mixed TRB-A/B primer pool. TCRdb processed the multiplex PCR reads anew with MiXCR; each CDR3 protein has one entry. The sample has nearly 1,500 distinct CDR3 sequences; over 35% are singletons. Amplification of TCR beta used genomic DNA extracted from peripheral blood. In germline, CDR1 is MNHNS, CDR2 SASEGT. V lost 2 bases and J 5 bases, leaving 15 bases between the germline ends. CDR3 length equals 15 residues. The TCR originated in a human donor with a solid tumor. The sequenced material came from blood. This rearrangement joins TRBV6-1 to TRBJ1-2; a possible D gene is TRBD1 (5 bases). CDR3 DNA: TGTGCCAGCAGTGAATGGGAGGGGAAGGAGTATGGCTACACCTTC. Encoded protein: CASSEWEGKEYGYTF.